This T cell receptor (beta chain) came from a study of cytomegalovirus exposure and HLA in healthy donors. CDR3 length equals 15 residues. CDR1 LNHDA and CDR2 SQIVND come from the germline V gene (reference sequence). J gave up 0 bases and V 6 bases, and 4 bases lay outside the gene matches. About this clone: The antigen remains unidentified.

13 Jbeta primers and 60 Vbeta primers were used for the PCR. In the original analysis: Among the unique TCR beta chains that a later analysis counted, about 85 million in all, 10 million to 13 million were shared. The method was immunoSEQ multiplex PCR; TCRdb's version includes in-frame clones alone and lacks a portion of them. V, J and clone size derive from that table, while D and trimming were established from the DNA sequence. The repertoire holds about 200,000 clones, with approximately 80% as singletons. Study outcomes and limitations: An Asian-associated ancestry cluster reportedly showed fewer N-insertions than the approximately 670-donor mean in a later analysis. Cytomegalovirus status was reportedly diagnosed by the classifier with high sensitivity and specificity. For TCR beta chains, V- and J-gene trimming was later linked to a missense DCLRE1C variant.

Sequencing was carried out using PBMCs. V usage is TRBV19 and J usage is TRBJ2-1; 8 bases are shared with TRBD1. The TCR sequence derives from a young man in good health and CMV-seronegative. Written as DNA, the CDR3 is TGTGCCAGTAGAGGAGACAGGGGCTCCTACAATGAGCAGTTCTTC. Encoded protein: CASRGDRGSYNEQFF.